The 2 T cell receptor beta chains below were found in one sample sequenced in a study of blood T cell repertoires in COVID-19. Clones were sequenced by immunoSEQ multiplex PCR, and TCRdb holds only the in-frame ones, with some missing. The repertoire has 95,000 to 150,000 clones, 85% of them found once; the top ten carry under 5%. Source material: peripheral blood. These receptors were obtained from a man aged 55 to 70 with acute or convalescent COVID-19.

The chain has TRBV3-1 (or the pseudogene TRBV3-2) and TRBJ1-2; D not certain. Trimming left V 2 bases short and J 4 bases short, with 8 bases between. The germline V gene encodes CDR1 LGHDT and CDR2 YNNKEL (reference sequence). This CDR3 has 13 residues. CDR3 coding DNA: TGTGCCAGCAGCCAACCGGGAAGCTATGGCTACACCTTC. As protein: CASSQPGSYGYTF.

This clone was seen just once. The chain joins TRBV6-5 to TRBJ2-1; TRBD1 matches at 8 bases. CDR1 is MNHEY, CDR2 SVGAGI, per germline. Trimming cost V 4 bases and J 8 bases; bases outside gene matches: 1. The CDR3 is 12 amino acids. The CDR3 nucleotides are TGTGCCAGCAGTTCGGGACAGGATGAGCAGTTCTTC. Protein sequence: CASSSGQDEQFF.